Below are 22 T cell receptor beta chains sequenced from a single sample in a study of CD8+ T cells in alopecia areata. It was cDNA, reverse transcribed from extracted RNA, that served as the sequencing template. Sequencing was performed with immunoSEQ multiplex PCR; in TCRdb, only in-frame clones are kept and a portion is missing. The repertoire holds 130,000 or so clones, with about 59% as singletons. Regarding treatment: oral pan-JAK inhibitor, 5-10 mg twice daily. The sequenced sample was CD4+ T cells sorted from blood, obtained at week 4, from a patient treated with tofacitinib. These receptors came from a human donor with alopecia areata.

The V gene is TRBV25-1, the J gene TRBJ2-5; a possible D gene is TRBD1 (5 bases). The CDR3 length is 13 residues. CDR1 and CDR2 (germline): MGHDK, SYGVNS. The V gene lost 4 bases and the J gene lost 3 bases, with 9 bases spanning the gap. The CDR3 protein is CASSADKEETQYF. CDR3 DNA: TGTGCCAGCAGTGCGGACAAGGAAGAGACCCAGTACTTC.

The genes are TRBV7-2 and TRBJ2-1, with TRBD2 matching over 10 bases. The V gene's germline CDR1 is SGHTA and CDR2 FQGNSA. The V and J ends lost 5 bases and 10 bases, in that order; junction bases with no gene match: 8. This CDR3 region has 14 residues. The CDR3 region is CASSETSGLREQFF. The CDR3 region has the DNA TGTGCCAGCAGCGAGACTAGCGGGTTGCGCGAGCAGTTCTTC.

This clone appeared a few times. The chain joins TRBV5-6 to TRBJ1-2, with D tentatively TRBD1 (5 bases). The CDR3 loop spans 14 amino acids. Trimming removed 1 base at V and 6 bases at J, with 13 bases between. Germline CDR1 is SGHDT and CDR2 is YYEEEE. CDR3 loop: CASSLRGPPHGYTF. The DNA for the CDR3 is TGTGCCAGCAGCTTGAGGGGTCCTCCCCATGGCTACACCTTC.

This chain joins TRBV6-4 and TRBJ1-1; D remains ambiguous. The CDR3 has 14 residues. The V gene's germline CDR1 is MRHNA and CDR2 SNTAGT. V was clipped by 2 bases and J by 1 base, with 8 bases between them. The CDR3 sequence is CASSDGWGNTEAFF. As DNA, the CDR3 is TGTGCCAGCAGTGACGGGTGGGGGAACACTGAAGCTTTCTTT.

This chain connects TRBV7-2 to TRBJ2-1, with D unresolved. V gave up 3 bases and J gave up 9 bases, with 15 bases separating them. CDR3 length equals 14 residues. Germline CDR1 SGHTA, CDR2 FQGNSA. The CDR3: CASSLDGMSGEQFF. CDR3 nucleotides: TGTGCCAGCAGCTTGGACGGTATGAGTGGTGAGCAGTTCTTC. Full variable domain (remainder filled in from reference TRBV7-2 and TRBJ2-1): GAGVSQSPSNKVTEKGKDVELRCDPISGHTALYWYRQSLGQGLEFLIYFQGNSAPDKSGLPSDRFSAERTGGSVSTLTIQRTQQEDSAVYLCASSLDGMSGEQFFGPGTRLTVL.

The chain's CDR3 is CASTTHLQETQYF. The CDR3 DNA follows: TGTGCCAGCACCACTCACCTCCAAGAGACCCAGTACTTC. J is TRBJ2-5 and V is TRBV6-1; D remains ambiguous. V lost 7 bases to trimming and J lost 1 base, with 10 bases between them. The CDR3 loop spans 13 amino acids. Germline V gives CDR1 MNHNS, CDR2 SASEGT.

The gene calls are TRBV9 and TRBJ2-7; D may be TRBD1 (5 bases). The V and J ends lost 3 bases and 0 bases respectively, with 10 bases between them. The V gene's germline CDR1 is SGDLS and CDR2 YYNGEE. The CDR3 contains 14 residues. CDR3 nucleotide sequence: TGTGCCAGCAGCGCACAGGATAGCTCCTACGAGCAGTACTTC. Translated: CASSAQDSSYEQYF. The variable domain in full, with the rest retrieved from reference TRBV9 and TRBJ2-7, is DSGVTQTPKHLITATGQRVTLRCSPRSGDLSVYWYQQSLDQGLQFLIQYYNGEERAKGNILERFSAQQFPDLHSELNLSSLELGDSALYFCASSAQDSSYEQYFGPGTRLTVT.

This clone appeared a few times. The chain links TRBV9 to TRBJ2-5, with D hard to call. CDR1 is SGDLS, CDR2 YYNGEE, per germline. V was trimmed by 0 bases and J by 2 bases, leaving 8 bases between them. There are 14 residues in the CDR3. As DNA, the CDR3 is TGTGCCAGCAGCGTAGGTCCGTTACAAGAGACCCAGTACTTC. It is translated as CASSVGPLQETQYF.

This clone was counted a few times. The chain uses TRBV7-2 and TRBJ2-7; TRBD2 matches 11 bases. This CDR3 comprises 15 residues. V lost 5 bases, J lost 3 bases, and 6 bases stayed unmatched. From germline, CDR1 is SGHTA and CDR2 FQGNSA. The CDR3: CASSRIGTSGYEQYF. As DNA, the CDR3 is TGTGCCAGCAGCCGAATTGGGACTAGCGGCTACGAGCAGTACTTC.

This chain uses TRBV5-1 with TRBJ1-1, with TRBD1 as a possible D gene (6 bases). The CDR3 is 16 residues long. Trimming cost V 0 bases and J 4 bases, with 16 bases left between them. The V gene's germline CDR1 is SGHRS and CDR2 YFSETQ. CDR3 in amino acids: CASSLAGVPWSTEAFF. The CDR3 DNA reads as TGCGCCAGCAGCTTGGCAGGGGTCCCTTGGAGCACTGAAGCTTTCTTT.

The chain carries TRBV7-2 and TRBJ2-5; TRBD1 matches at 12 bases. CDR3 length: 14 amino acids. With V trimmed by 6 bases and J by 5 bases, 4 bases remained unmatched. Germline assignment: CDR1 SGHTA and CDR2 FQGNSA. Here the CDR3 reads CASSRDRGQETQYF. The CDR3 nucleotides read TGTGCCAGCAGTCGGGACAGGGGGCAGGAGACCCAGTACTTC. Together with reference TRBV7-2 and TRBJ2-5, the CDR3 gives the full variable domain: GAGVSQSPSNKVTEKGKDVELRCDPISGHTALYWYRQSLGQGLEFLIYFQGNSAPDKSGLPSDRFSAERTGGSVSTLTIQRTQQEDSAVYLCASSRDRGQETQYFGPGTRLLVL.

This clone is a singleton in its sample. The V gene is TRBV5-4, the J gene TRBJ2-5, with 7 bases matching TRBD1. CDR3 length equals 13 residues. From germline, CDR1 is SGHNT and CDR2 YYREEE (reference sequence). J was trimmed by 5 bases and V by 3 bases; bases with no gene match: 4. CDR3: CASSWIRGETQYF. In DNA, the CDR3 is TGTGCCAGCAGCTGGATCAGGGGGGAGACCCAGTACTTC. Full variable domain (remainder filled in from reference TRBV5-4 and TRBJ2-5): ETGVTQSPTHLIKTRGQQVTLRCSSQSGHNTVSWYQQALGQGPQFIFQYYREEENGRGNFPPRFSGLQFPNYSSELNVNALELDDSALYLCASSWIRGETQYFGPGTRLLVL.

This clone was seen a few times. The rearrangement links TRBV5-1 to TRBJ2-1; TRBD2 matches 8 bases. Trimming cost V 1 base and J 6 bases; bases outside gene matches: 6. The CDR3 covers 15 residues. Germline V lookup: CDR1 SGHRS, CDR2 YFSETQ. The CDR3 DNA follows: TGCGCCAGCAGCTTGTCGGCGGGAGGACTCAATGAGCAGTTCTTC. Translation gives CASSLSAGGLNEQFF.

The rearrangement links TRBV5-4 to TRBJ2-2; 15 nucleotides agree with TRBD2. Germline V CDR1 and CDR2: SGHNT, YYREEE (reference sequence). The CDR3 length is 17 residues. After removal of 2 bases from V and 7 bases from J, the junction contained 6 bases not matched to a gene. CDR3: CASSFGLAGGHIGELFF. For the CDR3, the DNA is TGTGCCAGCAGCTTCGGACTAGCGGGGGGGCACATCGGGGAGCTGTTTTTT. Drawing the rest from reference TRBV5-4 and TRBJ2-2, the complete variable domain is ETGVTQSPTHLIKTRGQQVTLRCSSQSGHNTVSWYQQALGQGPQFIFQYYREEENGRGNFPPRFSGLQFPNYSSELNVNALELDDSALYLCASSFGLAGGHIGELFFGEGSRLTVL.

This clone was recorded a few times. This chain links TRBV29-1 with TRBJ2-1; tentative D call: TRBD2 (5 bases). V shed 5 bases and J shed 5 bases, with 13 bases lying between them. The CDR3 has 13 amino acids. The V gene's germline CDR1 is SQVTM and CDR2 ANQGSEA. CDR3 DNA sequence: TGCAGCGTTTCTCAGCGGAACGACAATGAGCAGTTCTTC. Its translation: CSVSQRNDNEQFF.

This clone came up once. The V gene is TRBV5-1, the J gene TRBJ2-1; D is undetermined. Trimming pared 0 bases from V and 4 bases from J, leaving 14 bases between. Looked up from germline, CDR1 is SGHRS and CDR2 is YFSETQ. This CDR3 region has 16 residues. For the CDR3, the DNA is TGCGCCAGCAGCTTGGTACCAGCATCGACGTACAATGAGCAGTTCTTC. Protein product: CASSLVPASTYNEQFF.

The rearrangement joins TRBV7-2 to TRBJ1-2; 7 bases fit TRBD1. From germline, CDR1 is SGHTA and CDR2 FQGNSA. V was clipped by 5 bases and J by 4 bases; unmatched bases: 10. The CDR3 consists of 15 residues. In DNA, the CDR3 is TGTGCCAGCAGCCTTCAGACAGGGCTGGGCTATGGCTACACCTTC. Its translation is CASSLQTGLGYGYTF.

The table lists this clone with a few counts. The V and J genes are TRBV11-3 and TRBJ2-3; D is perhaps TRBD1 (6 bases). This CDR3 has 15 residues. Germline V gives CDR1 SGHNT, CDR2 YENEEA. V was pared by 4 bases and J by 6 bases, with 17 bases between. CDR3 DNA sequence: TGTGCCAGCAGCTCCAATCCGGGACATGGCGATACGCAGTATTTT. It is translated as CASSSNPGHGDTQYF.

The V gene is TRBV9, the J gene TRBJ2-2, with a tentative D call TRBD2 (5 bases). The ends were cut back, 4 bases at V and 8 bases at J, with 12 bases in the middle. Germline V lookup: CDR1 SGDLS, CDR2 YYNGEE. The CDR3 runs to 13 residues. For the CDR3, the DNA is TGTGCCAGCAGCCCCCTCCCGGGGGGGGAGCTGTTTTTT. Translating gives CASSPLPGGELFF.

This clone was observed a single time. J is TRBJ2-2 and V is TRBV5-4; D uncertain. CDR1 SGHNT and CDR2 YYREEE come from the germline V gene (reference sequence). This CDR3 is 12 amino acids long. Deletions cut 3 bases from V and 6 bases from J, with 6 bases between. In DNA, the CDR3 is TGTGCCAGCAGCTGGCAGGCCGGGGAGCTGTTTTTT. Translating it yields CASSWQAGELFF.

As DNA, the CDR3 is TGTGCCAGCGACGGGACAGGGGATGCCAACACCGGGGAGCTGTTTTTT. It translates to CASDGTGDANTGELFF. The chain is built from TRBV4-2 and TRBJ2-2, with TRBD1 matching over 10 bases. Germline CDR1 LGHNA, CDR2 YNFKEQ. With 8 bases clipped from V and 2 bases from J, the junction kept 8 bases outside the gene matches. The CDR3 runs 16 residues.

The chain combines TRBV20-1 with TRBJ2-7, with D hard to call. Trimming shortened V by 8 bases and J by 3 bases, and 8 bases separated the two germline ends. CDR1 DFQATT and CDR2 SNEGSKA come from the germline V gene (reference sequence). This CDR3 is 10 amino acids long. Here the CDR3 reads CSTMIYEQYF. The CDR3 DNA follows: TGCAGTACGATGATCTACGAGCAGTACTTC.